What follows are 4 T cell receptor beta chains derived from one specimen sequenced in a study of blood T cell repertoires in COVID-19. Using immunoSEQ multiplex PCR, the repertoire was profiled, and TCRdb retains in-frame clones only, with some absent. This table has about 80,000 clones, around 77% appearing once. The sequencing sample was made of peripheral blood. The receptors here all came from a man between 65 and 79 years old with active or convalescent COVID-19.

This clone was counted once. This sequence joins TRBV30 and TRBJ1-5; weak D call: TRBD1 (6 bases). Trimming removed 1 base from V and 7 bases from J, with 11 bases in between. Germline-derived CDR1 and CDR2 are GTSNPN and SVGIG (reference sequence). The CDR3 totals 13 residues. CDR3 amino acids: CAWSEDSEQPQHF. The CDR3 DNA is TGTGCCTGGAGTGAGGACAGCGAACAGCCCCAGCATTTT.

J is TRBJ2-5 and V is TRBV5-1, with a possible D match to TRBD2 (5 bases). Germline V gene data show CDR1 as SGHRS and CDR2 as YFSETQ. CDR3 length equals 14 residues. V was cut by 0 bases and J by 3 bases, with 9 bases left in between. The CDR3 coding sequence is TGCGCCAGCAGCTTGGGCCGGGGTAAAGAGACCCAGTACTTC. This encodes CASSLGRGKETQYF.

In this sample, this clone turned up a few times. This sequence joins TRBV28 and TRBJ1-3; D is perhaps TRBD1 (6 bases). Germline-derived CDR1 and CDR2 are MDHEN and SYDVKM. The length of the CDR3 is 13 residues. V was pared by 6 bases and J by 6 bases, with 12 bases between. The CDR3 region has the DNA TGTGCCAGCAGATCATCAGGGGAAAACACCATATATTTT. Protein: CASRSSGENTIYF.

J is TRBJ2-5 and V is TRBV24-1, with D possibly matching TRBD1 (5 bases). V was shortened by 9 bases and J by 5 bases, with 12 bases between the two germline ends. Germline lookup yields CDR1 KGHDR and CDR2 SFDVKD. This CDR3 is 12 amino acids long. The CDR3 bases are TGTGCCACCGGCCAGGGATGGGAGACCCAGTACTTC. This codes for CATGQGWETQYF.